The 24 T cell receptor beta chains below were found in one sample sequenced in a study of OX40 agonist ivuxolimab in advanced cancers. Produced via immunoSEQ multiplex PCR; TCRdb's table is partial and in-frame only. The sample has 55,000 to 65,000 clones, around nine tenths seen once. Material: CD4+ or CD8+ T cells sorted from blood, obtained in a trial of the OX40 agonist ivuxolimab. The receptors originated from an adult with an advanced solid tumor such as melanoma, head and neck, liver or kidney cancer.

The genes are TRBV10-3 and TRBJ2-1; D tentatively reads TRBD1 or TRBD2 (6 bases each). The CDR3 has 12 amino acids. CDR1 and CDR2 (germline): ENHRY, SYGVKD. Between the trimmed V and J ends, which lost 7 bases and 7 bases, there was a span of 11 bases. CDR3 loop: CAIKSGANEQFF. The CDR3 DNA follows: TGTGCCATCAAGTCGGGGGCGAATGAGCAGTTCTTC.

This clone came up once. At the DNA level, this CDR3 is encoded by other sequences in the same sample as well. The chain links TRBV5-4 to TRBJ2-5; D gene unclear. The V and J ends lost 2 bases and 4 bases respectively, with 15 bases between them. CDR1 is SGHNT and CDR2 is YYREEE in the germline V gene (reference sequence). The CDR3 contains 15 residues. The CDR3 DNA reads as TGTGCCAGCAGCTTAGGTCCCGGGCTGGGAGAGACCCAGTACTTC. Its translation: CASSLGPGLGETQYF.

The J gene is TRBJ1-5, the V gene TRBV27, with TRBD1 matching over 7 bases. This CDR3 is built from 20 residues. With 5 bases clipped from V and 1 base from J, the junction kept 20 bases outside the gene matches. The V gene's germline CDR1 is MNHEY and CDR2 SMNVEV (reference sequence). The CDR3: CASSRRRPGQTGGSNQPQHF. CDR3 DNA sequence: TGTGCCAGCAGTCGAAGGCGACCGGGACAGACCGGGGGCAGCAATCAGCCCCAGCATTTT.

The CDR3 region has the DNA TGTGCCAGCAGCGTCCCGGGGGCTAGTGAGCAGTTCTTC. Translating gives CASSVPGASEQFF. The chain joins TRBV7-2 to TRBJ2-1, with D perhaps matching TRBD1 or TRBD2 (6 bases each). Trimming left V 5 bases short and J 9 bases short, with 14 bases between. The CDR3 totals 13 residues. Looked up from germline, CDR1 is SGHTA and CDR2 is FQGNSA.

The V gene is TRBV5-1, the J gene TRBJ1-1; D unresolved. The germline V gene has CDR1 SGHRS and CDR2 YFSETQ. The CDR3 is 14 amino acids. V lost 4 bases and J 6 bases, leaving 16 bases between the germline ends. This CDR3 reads CASSQRPSEAEAFF. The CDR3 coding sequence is TGCGCCAGCAGCCAAAGGCCCTCGGAGGCTGAAGCTTTCTTT.

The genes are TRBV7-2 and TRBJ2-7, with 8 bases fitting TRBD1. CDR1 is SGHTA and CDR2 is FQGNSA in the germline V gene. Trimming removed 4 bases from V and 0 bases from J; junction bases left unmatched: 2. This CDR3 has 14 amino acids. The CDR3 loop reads CASSSGQASYEQYF. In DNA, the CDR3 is TGTGCCAGCAGCTCGGGACAGGCCTCCTACGAGCAGTACTTC.

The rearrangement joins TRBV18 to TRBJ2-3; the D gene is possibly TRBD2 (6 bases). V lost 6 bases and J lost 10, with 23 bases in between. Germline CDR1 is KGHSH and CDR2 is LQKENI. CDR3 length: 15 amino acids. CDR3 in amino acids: CASSPEKAGSNAQYF. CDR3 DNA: TGTGCCAGCTCCCCAGAGAAGGCGGGATCTAATGCGCAGTATTTT.

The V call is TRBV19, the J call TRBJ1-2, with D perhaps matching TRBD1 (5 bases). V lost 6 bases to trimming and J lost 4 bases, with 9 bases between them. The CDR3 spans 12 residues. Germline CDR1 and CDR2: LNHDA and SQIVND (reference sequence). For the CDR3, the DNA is TGTGCCAGTAGCAGGGTCGGCTATGGCTACACCTTC. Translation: CASSRVGYGYTF.

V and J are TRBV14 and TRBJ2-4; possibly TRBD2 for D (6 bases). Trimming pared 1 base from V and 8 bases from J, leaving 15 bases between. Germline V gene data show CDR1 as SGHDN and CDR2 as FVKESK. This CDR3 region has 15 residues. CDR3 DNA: TGTGCCAGCAGCCAAGGGGGGGTAAGAGGGGACATTCAGTACTTC. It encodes CASSQGGVRGDIQYF.

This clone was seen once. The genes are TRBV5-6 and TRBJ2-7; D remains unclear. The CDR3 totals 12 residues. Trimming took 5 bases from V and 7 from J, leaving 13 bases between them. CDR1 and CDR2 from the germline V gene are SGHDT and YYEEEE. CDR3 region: CASSTGYVEQYF. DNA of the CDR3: TGTGCCAGCAGTACCGGGTATGTGGAGCAGTACTTC.

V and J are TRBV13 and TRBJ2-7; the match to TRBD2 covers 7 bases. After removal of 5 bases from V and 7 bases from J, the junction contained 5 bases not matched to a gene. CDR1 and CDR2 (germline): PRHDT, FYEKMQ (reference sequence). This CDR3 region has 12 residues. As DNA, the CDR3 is TGTGCCAGCAGCCTTTACGGGGGGGAGCAGTACTTC. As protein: CASSLYGGEQYF.

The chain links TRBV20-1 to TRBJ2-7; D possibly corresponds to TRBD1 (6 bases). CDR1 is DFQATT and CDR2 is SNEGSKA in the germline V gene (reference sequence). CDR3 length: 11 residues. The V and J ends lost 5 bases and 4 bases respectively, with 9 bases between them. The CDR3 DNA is TGCAGTGCTCTCGGACAGTACGAGCAGTACTTC. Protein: CSALGQYEQYF.

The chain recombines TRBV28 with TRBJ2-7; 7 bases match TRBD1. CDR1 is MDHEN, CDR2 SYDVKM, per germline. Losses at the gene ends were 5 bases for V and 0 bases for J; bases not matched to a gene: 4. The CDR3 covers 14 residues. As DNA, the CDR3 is TGTGCCAGCAGTCCGACAGGGAGCTCCTACGAGCAGTACTTC. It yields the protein CASSPTGSSYEQYF.

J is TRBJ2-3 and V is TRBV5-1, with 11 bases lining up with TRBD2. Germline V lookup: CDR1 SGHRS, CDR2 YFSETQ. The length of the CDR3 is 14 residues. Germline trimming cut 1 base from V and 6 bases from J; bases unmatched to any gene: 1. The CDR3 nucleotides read TGCGCCAGCAGCTTGTCTAGCGGGAGGGATACGCAGTATTTT. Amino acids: CASSLSSGRDTQYF.

The CDR3 region has the DNA TGTGCCGCCGGTAGGGTCGGGAATCAGCCCCAGCATTTT. Its translation is CAAGRVGNQPQHF. The J gene is TRBJ1-5, the V gene TRBV27; no definite D call. V lost 11 bases and J 4 bases, leaving 15 bases between the germline ends. Germline V gene lookup returns CDR1 MNHEY and CDR2 SMNVEV (reference sequence). The CDR3 has 13 amino acids.

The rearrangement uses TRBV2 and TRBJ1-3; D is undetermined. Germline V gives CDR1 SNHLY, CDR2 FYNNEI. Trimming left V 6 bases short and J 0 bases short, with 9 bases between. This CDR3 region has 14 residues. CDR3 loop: CASRTPASGNTIYF. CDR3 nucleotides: TGTGCCAGCAGGACCCCGGCCTCTGGAAACACCATATATTTT. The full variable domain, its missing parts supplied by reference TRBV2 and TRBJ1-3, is EPEVTQTPSHQVTQMGQEVILRCVPISNHLYFYWYRQILGQKVEFLVSFYNNEISEKSEIFDDQFSVERPDGSNFTLKIRSTKLEDSAMYFCASRTPASGNTIYFGEGSWLTVV.

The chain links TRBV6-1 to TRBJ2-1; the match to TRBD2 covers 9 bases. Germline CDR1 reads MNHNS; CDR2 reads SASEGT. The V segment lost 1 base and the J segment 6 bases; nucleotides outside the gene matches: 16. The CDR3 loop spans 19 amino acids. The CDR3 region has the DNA TGTGCCAGCAGTGAAGAAACCCACCTACTGGCGGGAGGGCGCAATGAGCAGTTCTTC. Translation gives CASSEETHLLAGGRNEQFF.

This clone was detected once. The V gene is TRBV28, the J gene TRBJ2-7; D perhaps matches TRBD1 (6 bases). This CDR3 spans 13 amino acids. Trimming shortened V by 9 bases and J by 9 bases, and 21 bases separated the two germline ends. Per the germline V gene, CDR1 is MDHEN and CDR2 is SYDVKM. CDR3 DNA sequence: TGTGCCAGTACCGGGACAAATGTACGAGGGCAGTACTTC. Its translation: CASTGTNVRGQYF.

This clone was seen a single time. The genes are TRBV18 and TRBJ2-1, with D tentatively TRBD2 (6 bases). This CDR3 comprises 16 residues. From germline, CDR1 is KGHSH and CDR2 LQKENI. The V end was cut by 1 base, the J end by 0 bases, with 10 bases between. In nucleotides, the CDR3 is TGTGCCAGCTCACCACAGGACGGGAGCTCCTACAATGAGCAGTTCTTC. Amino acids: CASSPQDGSSYNEQFF.

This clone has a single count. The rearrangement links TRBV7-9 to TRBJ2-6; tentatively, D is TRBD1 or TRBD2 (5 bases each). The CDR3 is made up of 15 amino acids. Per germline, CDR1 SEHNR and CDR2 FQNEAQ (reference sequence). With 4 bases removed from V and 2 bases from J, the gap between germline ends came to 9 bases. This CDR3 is CASSSRGAGANVLTF. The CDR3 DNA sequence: TGTGCCAGCAGCTCGAGGGGCGCTGGGGCCAACGTCCTGACTTTC.

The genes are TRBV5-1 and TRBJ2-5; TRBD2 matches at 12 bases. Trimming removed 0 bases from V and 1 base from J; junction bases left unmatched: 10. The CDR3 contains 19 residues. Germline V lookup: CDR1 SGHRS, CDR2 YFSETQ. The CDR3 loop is CASSLALASGGATQETQYF. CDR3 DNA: TGCGCCAGCAGCTTGGCGTTGGCTAGCGGGGGGGCTACCCAAGAGACCCAGTACTTC.

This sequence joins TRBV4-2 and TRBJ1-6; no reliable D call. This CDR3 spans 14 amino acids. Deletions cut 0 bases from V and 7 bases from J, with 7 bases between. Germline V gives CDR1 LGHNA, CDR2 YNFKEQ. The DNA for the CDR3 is TGTGCCAGCAGCCAAGATATCCCAAATTCACCCCTCCACTTT. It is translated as CASSQDIPNSPLHF.

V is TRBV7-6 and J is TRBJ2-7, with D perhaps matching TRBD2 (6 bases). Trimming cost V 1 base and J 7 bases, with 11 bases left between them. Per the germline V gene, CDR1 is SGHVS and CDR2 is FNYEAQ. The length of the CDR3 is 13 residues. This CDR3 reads CASSLEGGGEQYF. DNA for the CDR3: TGTGCCAGCAGCTTAGAAGGAGGAGGGGAGCAGTACTTC. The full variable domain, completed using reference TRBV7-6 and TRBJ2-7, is GAGVSQSPRYKVTKRGQDVALRCDPISGHVSLYWYRQALGQGPEFLTYFNYEAQQDKSGLPNDRFSAERPEGSISTLTIQRTEQRDSAMYRCASSLEGGGEQYFGPGTRLTVT.

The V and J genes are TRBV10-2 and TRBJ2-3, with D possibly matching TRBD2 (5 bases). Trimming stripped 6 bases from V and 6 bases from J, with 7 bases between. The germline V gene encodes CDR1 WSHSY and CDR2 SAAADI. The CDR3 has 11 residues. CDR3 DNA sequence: TGCGCCAGCAGACTAGGCGATACGCAGTATTTT. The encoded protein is CASRLGDTQYF.